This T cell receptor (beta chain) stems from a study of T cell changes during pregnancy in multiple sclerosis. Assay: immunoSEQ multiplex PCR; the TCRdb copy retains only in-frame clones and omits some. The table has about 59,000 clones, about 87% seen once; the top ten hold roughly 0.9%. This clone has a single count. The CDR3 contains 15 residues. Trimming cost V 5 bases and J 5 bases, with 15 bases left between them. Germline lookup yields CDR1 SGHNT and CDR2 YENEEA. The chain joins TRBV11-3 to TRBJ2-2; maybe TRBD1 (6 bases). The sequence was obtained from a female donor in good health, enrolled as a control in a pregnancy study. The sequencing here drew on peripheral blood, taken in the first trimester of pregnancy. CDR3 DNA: TGTGCCAGCAGCCCGCCCGACAGGTGGACCGGGGAGCTGTTTTTT. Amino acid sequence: CASSPPDRWTGELFF.